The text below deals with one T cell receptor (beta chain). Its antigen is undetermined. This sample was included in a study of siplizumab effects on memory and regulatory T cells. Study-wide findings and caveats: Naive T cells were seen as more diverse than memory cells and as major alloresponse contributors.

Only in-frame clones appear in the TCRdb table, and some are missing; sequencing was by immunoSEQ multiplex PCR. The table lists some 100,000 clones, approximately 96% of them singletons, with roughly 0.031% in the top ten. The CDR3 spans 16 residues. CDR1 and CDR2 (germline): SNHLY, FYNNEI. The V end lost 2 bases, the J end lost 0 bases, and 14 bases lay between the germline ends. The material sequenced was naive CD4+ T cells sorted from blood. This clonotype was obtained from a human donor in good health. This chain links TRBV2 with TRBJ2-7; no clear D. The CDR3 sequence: CASSEWDPVNSYEQYF. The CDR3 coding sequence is TGTGCCAGCAGTGAATGGGATCCAGTCAACTCCTACGAGCAGTACTTC.